The rows below give T cell receptor beta chains drawn from one sample of a study of blood T cell repertoires in COVID-19. Method: immunoSEQ multiplex PCR; TCRdb's copy keeps in-frame clones and lacks some. The sample has 150,000 to 180,000 clones; roughly 80% are singletons. Sequencing was carried out using peripheral blood. The source is a woman aged 55-69 years with COVID-19, enrolled during active disease. CDR3s include the opening cysteine and the closing phenylalanine or tryptophan.

CDR3aa: CASSLRDSNNSPLHF
j_gene: TRBJ1-6
v_gene: TRBV9

CDR3aa: CASSLSGGARGEKLFF
j_gene: TRBJ1-4
v_gene: TRBV5-8

CDR3aa: CASSPRLADNEQFF
j_gene: TRBJ2-1
v_gene: TRBV5-1

CDR3aa: CASSARRGSNEQYF
j_gene: TRBJ2-7
v_gene: TRBV7-2

CDR3aa: CASSSNRGGGTQYF
j_gene: TRBJ2-5
v_gene: TRBV7-9

CDR3aa: CATSRNPTGSNEKLFF
j_gene: TRBJ1-4
v_gene: TRBV15

CDR3aa: CASSERAGNHQPQHF
j_gene: TRBJ1-5
v_gene: TRBV6-1

CDR3aa: CASSYRSGSRSDTQYF
j_gene: TRBJ2-3
v_gene: TRBV6-2/TRBV6-3

CDR3aa: CATSYYISGELFF
j_gene: TRBJ2-2
v_gene: TRBV15

CDR3aa: CASSQDWLAGAREQYF
j_gene: TRBJ2-7
v_gene: TRBV4-1

CDR3aa: CASSFSDNSPLHF
j_gene: TRBJ1-6
v_gene: TRBV7-3

CDR3aa: CASNSDRLIETQYF
j_gene: TRBJ2-5
v_gene: TRBV6-5

CDR3aa: CSVARGQMGYTF
j_gene: TRBJ1-2
v_gene: TRBV29-1

CDR3aa: CASSQSQYQPQHF
j_gene: TRBJ1-5
v_gene: TRBV5-6

CDR3aa: CASSLPGLRVETQYF
j_gene: TRBJ2-5
v_gene: TRBV5-6

CDR3aa: CASSQGVGQGGYNSPLHF
j_gene: TRBJ1-6
v_gene: TRBV3-1/TRBV3-2

CDR3aa: CASRSRPGLATEAFF
j_gene: TRBJ1-1
v_gene: TRBV2

CDR3aa: CASSVGREPQHF
j_gene: TRBJ1-5
v_gene: TRBV2

CDR3aa: CASSLGRLSGNTIYF
j_gene: TRBJ1-3
v_gene: TRBV5-5

CDR3aa: CASRGGGGNQPQHF
j_gene: TRBJ1-5
v_gene: TRBV2

CDR3aa: CASGGTGGNNEQFF
j_gene: TRBJ2-1
v_gene: TRBV5-4